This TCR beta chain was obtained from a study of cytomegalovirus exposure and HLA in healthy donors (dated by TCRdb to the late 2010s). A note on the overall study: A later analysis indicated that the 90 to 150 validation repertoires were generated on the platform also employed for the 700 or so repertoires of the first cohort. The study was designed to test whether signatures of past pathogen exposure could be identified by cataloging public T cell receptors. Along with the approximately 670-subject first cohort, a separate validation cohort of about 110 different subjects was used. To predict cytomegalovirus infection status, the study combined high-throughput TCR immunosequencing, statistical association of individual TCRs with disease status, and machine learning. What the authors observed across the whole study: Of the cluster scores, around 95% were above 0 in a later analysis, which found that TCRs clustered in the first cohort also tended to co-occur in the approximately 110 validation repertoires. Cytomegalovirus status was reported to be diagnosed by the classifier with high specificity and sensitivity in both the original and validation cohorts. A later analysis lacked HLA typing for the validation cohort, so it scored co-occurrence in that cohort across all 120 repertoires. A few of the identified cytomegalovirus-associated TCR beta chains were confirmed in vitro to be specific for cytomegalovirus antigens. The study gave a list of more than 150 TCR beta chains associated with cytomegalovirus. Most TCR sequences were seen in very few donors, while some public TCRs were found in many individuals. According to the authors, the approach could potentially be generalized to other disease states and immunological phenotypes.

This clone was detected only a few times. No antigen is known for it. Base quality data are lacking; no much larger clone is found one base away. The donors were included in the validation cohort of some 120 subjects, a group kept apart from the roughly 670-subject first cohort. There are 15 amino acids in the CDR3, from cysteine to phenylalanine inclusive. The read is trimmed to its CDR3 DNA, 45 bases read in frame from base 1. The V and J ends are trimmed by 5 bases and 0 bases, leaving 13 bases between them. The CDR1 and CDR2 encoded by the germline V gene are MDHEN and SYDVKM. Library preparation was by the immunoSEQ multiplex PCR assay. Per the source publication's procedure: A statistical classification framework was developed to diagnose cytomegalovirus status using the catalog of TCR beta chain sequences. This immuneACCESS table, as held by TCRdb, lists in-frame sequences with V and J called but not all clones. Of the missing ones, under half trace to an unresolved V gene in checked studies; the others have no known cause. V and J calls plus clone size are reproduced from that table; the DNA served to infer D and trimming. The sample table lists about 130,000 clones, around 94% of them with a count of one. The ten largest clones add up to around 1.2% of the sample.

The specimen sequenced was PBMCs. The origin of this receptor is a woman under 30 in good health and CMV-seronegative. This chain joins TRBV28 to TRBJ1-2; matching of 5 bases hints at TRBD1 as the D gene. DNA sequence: TGTGCCAGCAGTCCCGGGACTGAAGCTAACTATGGCTACACCTTC. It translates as CASSPGTEANYGYTF.